This T cell receptor (beta chain) was recovered during a study of beta chain features in type 1 diabetes. Study-wide findings and caveats: An over-representation of cells with high TCR expression could result from cDNA sequencing.

Every isolated RNA sample was fully reverse transcribed, so sequencing captured expressed TCRB transcripts. Profiled with immunoSEQ multiplex PCR; TCRdb holds only in-frame clones, not every one. The data show 300,000 to 400,000 clones, about 10% seen once. CD4+ naive, central memory, regulatory and stem cell-like memory cells were sorted via CD45RO/CCR7/CD25/CD127/CD95/CD27. About this clone: As yet, its antigen is unknown.

The CDR3 sequence is 14 residues long. V was clipped by 6 bases and J by 5 bases, with 17 bases between them. CDR1 and CDR2 from the germline V gene are KGHSH and LQKENI. The V and J genes are TRBV18 and TRBJ2-7, with a possible D match to TRBD1 (6 bases). Sequencing was carried out using naive CD4+ T cells from blood. The receptor comes from a woman under 40 in good health. CDR3 protein: CASSRTRGGNEQYF. As DNA, the CDR3 is TGTGCCAGCTCGAGAACCAGGGGCGGAAACGAGCAGTACTTC.